This paragraph reports one TCR beta chain. Antigen unknown. High-throughput TCR beta sequencing covered peripheral CD8+ and CD4+ T cells. Purification of the CD8+ and CD4+ T cells relied on negative isolation, and TEMRA cells underwent FACS enrichment. RNA amounts of roughly 0.45 to 1 ug underwent reverse transcription with random hexamers. The CDR3 of TCR beta was amplified by immunoSEQ multiplex PCR across 54 Vbeta and 13 Jbeta. TCRdb reanalysed the immunoSEQ multiplex PCR reads using MiXCR and keeps one entry per CDR3 protein. The sample contains fewer than 200,000 distinct CDR3 sequences, more than 85% of which appear only once. This entry belongs to a study of CD8 T cells in Susac syndrome. General study results and limits: CD4+ T cell repertoires in Susac syndrome lacked clonal expansion.

Germline V gene sequence: CDR1 SNHLY, CDR2 FYNNEI. The length of the CDR3 is 13 residues. Trimming took 7 bases from V and 2 from J, leaving 11 bases between them. This sequence joins TRBV2 and TRBJ2-5; D is unresolved. The origin of this receptor is a human donor with Susac syndrome. Source material: CD4+ T cells from PBMCs. For the CDR3, the DNA is TGTGCCAGCACCTGGATTAGACAAGAGACCCAGTACTTC. It is translated as CASTWIRQETQYF.